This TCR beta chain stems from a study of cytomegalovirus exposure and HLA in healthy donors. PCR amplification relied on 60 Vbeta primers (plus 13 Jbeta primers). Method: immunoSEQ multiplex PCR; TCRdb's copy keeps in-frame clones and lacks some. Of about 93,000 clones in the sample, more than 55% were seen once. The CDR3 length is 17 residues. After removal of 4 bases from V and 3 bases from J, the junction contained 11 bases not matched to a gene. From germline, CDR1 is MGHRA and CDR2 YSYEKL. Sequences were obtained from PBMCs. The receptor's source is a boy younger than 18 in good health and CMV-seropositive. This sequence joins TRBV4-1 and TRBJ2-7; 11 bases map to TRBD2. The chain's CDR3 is CASSRIHLAGGFYEQYF. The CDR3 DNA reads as TGCGCCAGCAGCCGAATCCACCTAGCGGGGGGATTCTACGAGCAGTACTTC.